A selection of T cell receptor beta chains follows, all from one sample in a study of response to subunit inactivated influenza vaccine. TCRdb itself ran the RT-PCR reads through MiXCR, one entry per CDR3 protein. The sample consists of about 500,000 distinct CDR3 sequences, approximately 15% of them appearing once. The material sequenced was CD4+ T cells sorted from PBMCs, taken 23 to 25 months after vaccination. The receptors were gathered from a man between 45 and 75 years old who received an inactivated influenza vaccine. Both conserved end residues are part of each CDR3. D genes are given only for firm matches. A clone size is listed for some rows: how often the clone was seen (once, few, many), or a class if it is expanded.

d_gene: NA; j_gene: TRBJ2-5; abundance: NA; v_gene: TRBV10-3; CDR3nt: TGTGCCATCAGTGGCGTAGGGAGGCAGGAGACCCAGTACTTC; CDR3aa: CAISGVGRQETQYF
d_gene: NA; j_gene: TRBJ2-2; abundance: NA; v_gene: TRBV2; CDR3nt: TGTGCCAGCTCCTCGGCGGGGCGACAGAACACCGGGGAGCTGTTTTTT; CDR3aa: CASSSAGRQNTGELFF
d_gene: TRBD1; j_gene: TRBJ1-3; abundance: many; v_gene: TRBV7-2; CDR3nt: TGTGCCAGCAGCCCAGGGCCGGACAGGCAGGGAAACACCATATATTTT; CDR3aa: CASSPGPDRQGNTIYF
d_gene: TRBD1; j_gene: TRBJ1-2; abundance: few; v_gene: TRBV20-1; CDR3nt: TGCAGTGCTAGAGAGCCCACAGGGACAGGAGGACGGGGCTACACCTTC; CDR3aa: CSAREPTGTGGRGYTF
d_gene: NA; j_gene: TRBJ1-5; abundance: few; v_gene: TRBV20-1; CDR3nt: TGCAGTGCTGAGCCCGACCCAGGGCCCCAGCATTTT; CDR3aa: CSAEPDPGPQHF
d_gene: TRBD2; j_gene: TRBJ2-5; abundance: few; v_gene: TRBV9; CDR3nt: TGTGCCAGCAGCCCAACGAAAAGACTAGCGGGGGGGCGGGAGACCCAGTACTTC; CDR3aa: CASSPTKRLAGGRETQYF
d_gene: NA; j_gene: TRBJ1-2; abundance: NA; v_gene: TRBV20-1; CDR3nt: TGCAGTGCGCCGGCAGCTGACTATGGCTACACCTTC; CDR3aa: CSAPAADYGYTF
d_gene: TRBD2; j_gene: TRBJ2-1; abundance: NA; v_gene: TRBV28; CDR3nt: TGTGCCAGCAGTTTATGGGGACTAGCGGCCGAGCAGTTCTTC; CDR3aa: CASSLWGLAAEQFF
d_gene: TRBD1; j_gene: TRBJ2-6; abundance: NA; v_gene: TRBV5-1; CDR3nt: TGCGCCAGCAGCTCGGACAGGGCTGGGGCCAACGTCCTGACTTTC; CDR3aa: CASSSDRAGANVLTF
d_gene: TRBD1; j_gene: TRBJ1-6; abundance: many; v_gene: TRBV20-1; CDR3nt: TGCAGTGCTCTACAGGGGGCGCGAGGAAATTCACCCCTCCACTTT; CDR3aa: CSALQGARGNSPLHF
d_gene: TRBD2; j_gene: TRBJ2-1; abundance: NA; v_gene: TRBV29-1; CDR3nt: TGCAGCATTAGTTCCGGGACTAGCGGTTACAATGAGCAGTTCTTC; CDR3aa: CSISSGTSGYNEQFF
d_gene: TRBD2; j_gene: TRBJ2-7; abundance: few; v_gene: TRBV6-2/TRBV6-3; CDR3nt: TGTGCCAGCAGTTCTTCTCGGGTTAGCGGGAGTGGGAGAGGGATCTACGAGCAGTACTTC; CDR3aa: CASSSSRVSGSGRGIYEQYF
d_gene: NA; j_gene: TRBJ1-4; abundance: NA; v_gene: TRBV5-1; CDR3nt: TGCGCCAGCAGCTATGGGACCCCCTCAACTAATGAAAAACTGTTTTTT; CDR3aa: CASSYGTPSTNEKLFF
d_gene: TRBD2; j_gene: TRBJ2-7; abundance: NA; v_gene: TRBV28; CDR3nt: TGTGCCAGTACGTCGACAGCGGGAAACGAGCAGTACTTC; CDR3aa: CASTSTAGNEQYF
d_gene: TRBD1; j_gene: TRBJ2-7; abundance: NA; v_gene: TRBV20-1; CDR3nt: TGCAGTGCCTCGGGACAGGGGGCCCAGGAGCAGTACTTC; CDR3aa: CSASGQGAQEQYF
d_gene: NA; j_gene: TRBJ2-1; abundance: few; v_gene: TRBV5-1; CDR3nt: TGCGCCAGCAGCTCCCCCGGGAATGAGCAGTTCTTC; CDR3aa: CASSSPGNEQFF
d_gene: TRBD2; j_gene: TRBJ2-7; abundance: many; v_gene: TRBV5-6; CDR3nt: TGTGCCAGCAGCTTGGGGCTAGCGGAGACCTACGAGCAGTACTTC; CDR3aa: CASSLGLAETYEQYF
d_gene: TRBD1; j_gene: TRBJ1-1; abundance: few; v_gene: TRBV2; CDR3nt: TGTGCCAGCACGGGACAGGGGGCGCCGGGAACTGAAGCTTTCTTT; CDR3aa: CASTGQGAPGTEAFF
d_gene: TRBD2; j_gene: TRBJ2-3; abundance: NA; v_gene: TRBV7-9; CDR3nt: TGTGCCAGCAGCACCGGACTAGCGGGAGGGGTAGATACGCAGTATTTT; CDR3aa: CASSTGLAGGVDTQYF
d_gene: NA; j_gene: TRBJ2-3; abundance: few; v_gene: TRBV4-3; CDR3nt: TGCGCCAGCAGCCAAGATCCAGGAGATACGCAGTATTTT; CDR3aa: CASSQDPGDTQYF
d_gene: NA; j_gene: TRBJ2-3; abundance: few; v_gene: TRBV6-1; CDR3nt: TGTGCCAGCAACCTCGGACTTAACACAGATACGCAGTATTTT; CDR3aa: CASNLGLNTDTQYF
d_gene: TRBD1; j_gene: TRBJ2-3; abundance: NA; v_gene: TRBV29-1; CDR3nt: TGCAGCGGGGACAGGGTGGCAGATACGCAGTATTTT; CDR3aa: CSGDRVADTQYF
d_gene: NA; j_gene: TRBJ1-1; abundance: many; v_gene: TRBV15; CDR3nt: TGTGCCACCAAAAAACAGGGTGGGGGCACTGAAGCTTTCTTT; CDR3aa: CATKKQGGGTEAFF
d_gene: TRBD1; j_gene: TRBJ1-4; abundance: NA; v_gene: TRBV5-1; CDR3nt: TGCGCCAGCAGCTTGACCGGGACAGGGGTTGAAAAACTGTTTTTT; CDR3aa: CASSLTGTGVEKLFF